This T cell receptor beta chain was identified in a study of cytomegalovirus exposure and HLA in healthy donors. Note on this clone: Its antigen is unidentified.

Trimming stripped 7 bases from V and 1 base from J, with 7 bases between. The CDR3 extends over 12 amino acids. Germline V gene sequence: CDR1 SEHNR, CDR2 FQNEAQ (reference sequence). Study conclusions and caveats: The authors considered a cluster of highly shared sequence variants likely to be a sequencing artifact.

The PCR contained 60 Vbeta and 13 Jbeta primers. Method: immunoSEQ multiplex PCR; TCRdb's copy keeps in-frame clones and lacks some. The sample carries some 120,000 clones, 80% recorded once. The sequenced sample was PBMCs. This TCR was sampled from a female donor in good health and CMV-seronegative. V and J are TRBV7-9 and TRBJ1-1; no clear D gene. The CDR3: CASNRQNTEAFF. As DNA, the CDR3 is TGTGCCAGCAACCGACAGAACACTGAAGCTTTCTTT.